Here is one T cell receptor (beta chain) with its context. Measured with immunoSEQ multiplex PCR; TCRdb has only the in-frame clones, and not every one. The table lists about 62,000 clones, around 85% of them singletons, with approximately 3.6% in the top ten. This sample was included in a study of OX40 agonist ivuxolimab in advanced cancers. Sequenced material: CD4+ or CD8+ T cells sorted from blood, taken in a trial of the OX40 agonist ivuxolimab. The sequence was collected from an adult with an advanced solid tumor such as melanoma, head and neck, liver or kidney cancer.

The CDR3, as DNA: TGCGCCAGCAGCCAAGATTACAGGCTCCTATCCTACGAGCAGTACTTC. It yields the protein CASSQDYRLLSYEQYF. V and J are TRBV4-1 and TRBJ2-7, with D possibly being TRBD1 (5 bases). The germline CDR1 and CDR2 sequences are MGHRA and YSYEKL. The V end lost 0 bases, the J end lost 1 base, and 13 bases lay between the germline ends. CDR3 length: 16 residues.